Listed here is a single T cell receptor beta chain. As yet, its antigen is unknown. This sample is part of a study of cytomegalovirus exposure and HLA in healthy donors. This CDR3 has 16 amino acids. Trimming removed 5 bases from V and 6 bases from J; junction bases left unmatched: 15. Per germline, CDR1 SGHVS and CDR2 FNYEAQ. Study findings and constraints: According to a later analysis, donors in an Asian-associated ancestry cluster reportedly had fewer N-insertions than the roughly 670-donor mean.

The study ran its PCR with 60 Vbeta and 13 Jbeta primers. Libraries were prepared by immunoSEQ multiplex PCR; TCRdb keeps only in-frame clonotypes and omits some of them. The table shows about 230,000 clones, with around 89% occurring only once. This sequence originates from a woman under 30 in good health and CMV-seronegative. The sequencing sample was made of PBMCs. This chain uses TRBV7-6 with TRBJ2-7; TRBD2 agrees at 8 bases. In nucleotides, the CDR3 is TGTGCCAGCAGCCCACGGCGGGGGGCAGGTAGTGGCGAGCAGTACTTC. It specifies CASSPRRGAGSGEQYF. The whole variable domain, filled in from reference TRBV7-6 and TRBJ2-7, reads GAGVSQSPRYKVTKRGQDVALRCDPISGHVSLYWYRQALGQGPEFLTYFNYEAQQDKSGLPNDRFSAERPEGSISTLTIQRTEQRDSAMYRCASSPRRGAGSGEQYFGPGTRLTVT.